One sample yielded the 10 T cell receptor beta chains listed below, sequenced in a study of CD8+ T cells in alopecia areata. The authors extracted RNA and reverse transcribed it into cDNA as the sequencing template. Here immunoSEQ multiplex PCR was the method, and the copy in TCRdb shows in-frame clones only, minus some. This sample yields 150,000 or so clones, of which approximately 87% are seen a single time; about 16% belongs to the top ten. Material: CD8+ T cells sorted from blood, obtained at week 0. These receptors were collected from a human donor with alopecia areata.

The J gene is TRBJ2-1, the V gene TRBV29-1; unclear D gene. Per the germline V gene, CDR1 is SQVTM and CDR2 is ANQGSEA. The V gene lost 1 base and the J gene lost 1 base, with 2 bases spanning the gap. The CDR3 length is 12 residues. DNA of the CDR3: TGCAGCGTTGAAGCTTCCTACAATGAGCAGTTCTTC. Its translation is CSVEASYNEQFF.

The CDR3 reads CASSELTGAYEQYF. The CDR3 region has the DNA TGTGCCAGCAGTGAATTGACAGGAGCCTACGAGCAGTACTTC. The J gene is TRBJ2-7, the V gene TRBV6-1, with a tentative D call TRBD1 (6 bases). This CDR3 comprises 14 residues. Trimming left V 2 bases short and J 2 bases short, with 10 bases between. The germline V gene encodes CDR1 MNHNS and CDR2 SASEGT.

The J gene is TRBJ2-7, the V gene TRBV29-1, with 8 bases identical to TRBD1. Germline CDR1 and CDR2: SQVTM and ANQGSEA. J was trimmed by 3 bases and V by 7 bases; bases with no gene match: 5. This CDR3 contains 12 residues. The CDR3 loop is CSAVDRDYEQYF. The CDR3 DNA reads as TGCAGCGCCGTGGACAGGGACTACGAGCAGTACTTC.

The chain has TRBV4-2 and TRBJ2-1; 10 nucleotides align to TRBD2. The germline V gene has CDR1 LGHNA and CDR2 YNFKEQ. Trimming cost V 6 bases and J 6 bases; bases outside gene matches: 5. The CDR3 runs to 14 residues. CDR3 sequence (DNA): TGTGCCAGCAGGTCCAGCGGGGGGGTCAATGAGCAGTTCTTC. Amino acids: CASRSSGGVNEQFF.

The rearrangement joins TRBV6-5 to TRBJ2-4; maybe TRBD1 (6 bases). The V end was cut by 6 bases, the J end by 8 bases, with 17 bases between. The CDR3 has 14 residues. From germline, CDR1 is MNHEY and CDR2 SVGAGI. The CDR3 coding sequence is TGTGCCAGCAGCCCGGACAGAATCATGGACATTCAGTACTTC. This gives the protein CASSPDRIMDIQYF.

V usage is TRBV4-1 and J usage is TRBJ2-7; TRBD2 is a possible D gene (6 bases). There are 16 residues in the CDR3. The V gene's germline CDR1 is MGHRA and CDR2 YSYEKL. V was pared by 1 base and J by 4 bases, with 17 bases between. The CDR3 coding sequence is TGCGCCAGCAGCCAAGTTTTCGGGGGTGGAAGTTACGAGCAGTACTTC. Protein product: CASSQVFGGGSYEQYF.

CDR3 sequence (DNA): TGTGCCAGCAGTTTAGTTCGGGGGCAGGACGAGCAGTACTTC. Amino acid sequence: CASSLVRGQDEQYF. The chain has TRBV27 and TRBJ2-7, with D perhaps TRBD1 or TRBD2 (6 bases each). The germline V gene encodes CDR1 MNHEY and CDR2 SMNVEV (reference sequence). This CDR3 spans 14 amino acids. Between the trimmed V and J ends, which lost 2 bases and 5 bases, there was a span of 13 bases.

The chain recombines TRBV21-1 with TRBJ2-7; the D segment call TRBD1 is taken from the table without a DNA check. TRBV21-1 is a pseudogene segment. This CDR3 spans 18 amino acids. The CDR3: CASSKASGKETEHYEQYF. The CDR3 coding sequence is TGTGCCAGCAGCAAAGCGAGTGGGAAGGAGACAGAACACTACGAGCAGTACTTC.

The CDR3 sequence is CASSQDPAGTDTQYF. The CDR3 region has the DNA TGCGCCAGCAGCCAAGATCCGGCGGGCACAGATACGCAGTATTTT. This chain connects TRBV4-1 to TRBJ2-3, with D unclear. Trimming took off 0 bases at V and 1 base at J, with 8 bases between the two ends. The length of the CDR3 is 15 residues. Germline V lookup: CDR1 MGHRA, CDR2 YSYEKL.

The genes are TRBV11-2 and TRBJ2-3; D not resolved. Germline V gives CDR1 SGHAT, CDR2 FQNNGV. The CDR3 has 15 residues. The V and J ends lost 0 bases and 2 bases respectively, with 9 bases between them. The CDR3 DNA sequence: TGTGCCAGCAGCTTAGACAGGCCCAACACAGATACGCAGTATTTT. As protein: CASSLDRPNTDTQYF.